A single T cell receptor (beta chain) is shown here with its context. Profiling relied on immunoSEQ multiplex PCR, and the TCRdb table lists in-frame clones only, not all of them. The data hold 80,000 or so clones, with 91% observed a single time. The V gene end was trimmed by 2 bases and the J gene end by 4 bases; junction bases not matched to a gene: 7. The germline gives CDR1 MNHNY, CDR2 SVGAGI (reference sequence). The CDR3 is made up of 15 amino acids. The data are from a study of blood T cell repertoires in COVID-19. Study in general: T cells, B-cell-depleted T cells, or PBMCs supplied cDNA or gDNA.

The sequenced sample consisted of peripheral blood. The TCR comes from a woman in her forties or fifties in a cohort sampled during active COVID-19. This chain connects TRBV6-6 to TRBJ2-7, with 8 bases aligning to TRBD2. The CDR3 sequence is CASSYRRGGVYEQYF. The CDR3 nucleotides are TGTGCCAGCAGTTACCGTCGGGGGGGGGTTTACGAGCAGTACTTC.